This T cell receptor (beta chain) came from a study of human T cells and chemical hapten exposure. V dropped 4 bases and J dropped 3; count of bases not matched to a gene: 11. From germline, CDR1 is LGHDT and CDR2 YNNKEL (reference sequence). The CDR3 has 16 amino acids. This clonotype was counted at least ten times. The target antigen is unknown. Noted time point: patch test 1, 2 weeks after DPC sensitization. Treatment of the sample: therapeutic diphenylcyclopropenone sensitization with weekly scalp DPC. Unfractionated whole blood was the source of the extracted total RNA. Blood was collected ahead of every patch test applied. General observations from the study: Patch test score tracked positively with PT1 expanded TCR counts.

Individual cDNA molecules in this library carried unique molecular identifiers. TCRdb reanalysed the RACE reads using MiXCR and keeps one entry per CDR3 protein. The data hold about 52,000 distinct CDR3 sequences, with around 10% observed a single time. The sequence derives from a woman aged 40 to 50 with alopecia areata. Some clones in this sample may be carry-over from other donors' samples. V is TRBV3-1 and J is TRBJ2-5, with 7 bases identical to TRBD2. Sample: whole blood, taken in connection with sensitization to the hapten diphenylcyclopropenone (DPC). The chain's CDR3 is CASSPTWAAGEETQYF. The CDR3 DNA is TGTGCCAGCAGCCCCACCTGGGCGGCGGGAGAAGAGACCCAGTACTTC.